This T cell receptor beta chain is drawn from a study of CD8 T cells in Susac syndrome. Turning to the study itself: Blood was drawn from patients with Susac syndrome. At that point, they were therapy-naive, on corticosteroids, or on intravenous immunoglobulin alone. Whole-study findings and limits: The study recognized that its TCR sequencing and HLA analysis covered a relatively small number of individuals. CD4+ T cell repertoires in Susac syndrome lacked clonal expansion.

Reverse transcription of about 0.5 to 1 ug RNA was carried out with random hexamers. Amplification of TCR beta CDR3 across 54 Vbeta and 13 Jbeta was performed with immunoSEQ multiplex PCR. TCRdb reprocessed the immunoSEQ multiplex PCR reads via MiXCR and lists one record per CDR3 protein. The table has under 95,000 distinct CDR3 sequences, about 93% seen once. Remarks on this clonotype: Its antigen remains unidentified.

The V gene lost 4 bases and the J gene lost 2 bases, with 8 bases spanning the gap. Looked up from germline, CDR1 is LGHNA and CDR2 is YNFKEQ. The CDR3 has 13 residues. This TCR was recovered from a human donor with Susac syndrome. This chain links TRBV4-2 with TRBJ1-1; tentative D call: TRBD1 (6 bases). Specimen: CD4+ T cells from PBMCs. CDR3 sequence reads: CASSLDSNTEAFF. CDR3 nucleotide sequence: TGTGCCAGCAGCCTGGACAGCAACACTGAAGCTTTCTTT.